Listed below are T cell receptor beta chains from one sample, sequenced in a study of shared clonotypes between healthy human individuals. Clones were read by immunoSEQ multiplex PCR, and TCRdb kept only the in-frame ones, dropping some. The data hold just over 2,000,000 clones, with approximately 94% observed a single time. Material for sequencing was naive CD8+ T cells sorted from blood. The source of these receptors is a man between 18 and 29 years old in good health. The CDR3 runs from the conserved cysteine through the conserved F or W. The D gene is left open where the match is weak. The size field is filled for only some rows; it gives once, few, many or a size class.

size	J	D	V	DNA	CDR3
-	TRBJ2-1	TRBD2	TRBV4-1	TGCGCCAGCAGCCAAGGGCTAGCGGGGGGTCGTGAGCAGTTCTTC	CASSQGLAGGREQFF
-	TRBJ2-5	TRBD2	TRBV2	TGTGCCAGCAGTGGGGTAAGACTAGCGGGGGCCGAACAAGAGACCCAGTACTTC	CASSGVRLAGAEQETQYF
-	TRBJ2-2	-	TRBV28	TGTGCCAGCATACCCACCCGGGACACCATGGGGACCGGGGACCTGTTTTTT	CASIPTRDTMGTGDLFF
-	TRBJ2-7	TRBD1	TRBV5-1	TGCGCCAGCTACCGGGGACAGGGCTCCTACGAGCAGTACTTC	CASYRGQGSYEQYF
-	TRBJ2-7	-	TRBV4-3	TGCGCCAGCAGCCAAGAAAATAGCGAGCAGTACTTC	CASSQENSEQYF
-	TRBJ2-7	-	TRBV7-6	TGTGCCAGCAGCTTATTCGGGCCGGCCTACGAGCAGTACTTC	CASSLFGPAYEQYF
-	TRBJ2-7	TRBD2	TRBV7-6	TGTGCCAGCAGCTTAGGCGGGGGGTCGAACGAGCAGTACTTC	CASSLGGGSNEQYF
-	TRBJ2-1	-	TRBV21-1	TGTGCCCCCCGGGAAAACAATGAGCAGTTCTTC	CAPRENNEQFF
once	TRBJ2-1	TRBD2	TRBV4-1	TGCGCCAGCAGCCCCGGTCTCAGCGGGAGGTTGGGTGAGCAGTTCTTC	CASSPGLSGRLGEQFF
-	TRBJ2-7	TRBD2	TRBV6-1	TGTGCCAGCAAAGAACTAGCGGGGGGACCCGAGCAGTACTTC	CASKELAGGPEQYF